A selection of T cell receptor beta chains follows, all from one sample in a study of persistence of HIV-infected CD4 T cells. The assay was immunoSEQ multiplex PCR, and TCRdb's table has in-frame clones only and misses some. The data show roughly 25,000 clones, about 74% seen once. No antigen is known for these receptors. This specimen consisted of CD4+ T cells sorted from PBMCs after roughly 17-hour stimulation, obtained from a patient who received antiretroviral therapy. The receptors originated from an adult man with HIV who was CMV-seropositive. The CDR3 runs from the conserved cysteine through the conserved F or W. Fields, in order: V gene, D gene, J gene, clone size, CDR3 length, CDR3 DNA, CDR3 protein. The D gene is left open where the match is weak. A clone size is listed for some rows: how often the clone was seen (once, few, many), or a class if it is expanded.

v_gene: TRBV10-2; d_gene: .; j_gene: TRBJ2-3; abundance: .; len: 14; CDR3nt: TGCGCCAGCGAAGATAGCGGCCTCACAGATACGCAGTATTTT; CDR3aa: CASEDSGLTDTQYF
v_gene: TRBV3-1/TRBV3-2; d_gene: TRBD2; j_gene: TRBJ2-3; abundance: .; len: 17; CDR3nt: TGTGCCAGCAGCCCGCCTCTCGAGGCGGGGGGGCTTCATACGCAGTATTTT; CDR3aa: CASSPPLEAGGLHTQYF
v_gene: TRBV6-5; d_gene: .; j_gene: TRBJ1-5; abundance: few; len: 12; CDR3nt: TGTGCCAGCCGGGGTGTCAATCAGCCCCAGCATTTT; CDR3aa: CASRGVNQPQHF
v_gene: TRBV6-1; d_gene: .; j_gene: TRBJ1-6; abundance: medium-sized; len: 19; CDR3nt: TGTGCCAGCAGTGAAGCGATCTTTTTTGAAGGCGCCTATAATTCACCCCTCCACTTT; CDR3aa: CASSEAIFFEGAYNSPLHF
v_gene: TRBV7-9; d_gene: TRBD2; j_gene: TRBJ2-1; abundance: .; len: 17; CDR3nt: TGTGCCAGCAGCTTAGGGTTGACTAGCGGGGGGGCCCGTGAGCAGTTCTTC; CDR3aa: CASSLGLTSGGAREQFF
v_gene: TRBV5-1; d_gene: .; j_gene: TRBJ2-2; abundance: .; len: 16; CDR3nt: TGCGCCAGCAGCTTCACGGGGTGGGCTGACACCGGGGAGCTGTTTTTT; CDR3aa: CASSFTGWADTGELFF
v_gene: TRBV27; d_gene: .; j_gene: TRBJ2-4; abundance: .; len: 15; CDR3nt: TGTGCCAGCAGTCCAAACAGGGTAGCCAAAAACATTCAGTACTTC; CDR3aa: CASSPNRVAKNIQYF
v_gene: TRBV5-1; d_gene: .; j_gene: TRBJ2-7; abundance: .; len: 14; CDR3nt: TGCGCCAGCAGCTTGGTTACAGGGCCCTACGAGCAGTACTTC; CDR3aa: CASSLVTGPYEQYF
v_gene: TRBV7-6; d_gene: .; j_gene: TRBJ2-3; abundance: .; len: 14; CDR3nt: TGTGCCAGCAGCGCCACCGGACCAAAGGATACGCAGTATTTT; CDR3aa: CASSATGPKDTQYF
v_gene: TRBV3-1/TRBV3-2; d_gene: .; j_gene: TRBJ1-4; abundance: .; len: 15; CDR3nt: TGTGCCAGCAGCCCCCCCATGGGGGAGTATGAAAAACTGTTTTTT; CDR3aa: CASSPPMGEYEKLFF
v_gene: TRBV27; d_gene: .; j_gene: TRBJ1-4; abundance: .; len: 14; CDR3nt: TGTGCCAGCAGGCAGGGTAACAACCTGGGAAAACTGTTTTTT; CDR3aa: CASRQGNNLGKLFF
v_gene: TRBV12-3/TRBV12-4; d_gene: .; j_gene: TRBJ1-6; abundance: .; len: 13; CDR3nt: TGTGCCAGCAGTTTAGGCACCCCGTCACCCCTCCACTTT; CDR3aa: CASSLGTPSPLHF
v_gene: TRBV9; d_gene: .; j_gene: TRBJ2-3; abundance: .; len: 14; CDR3nt: TGTGCCAGCAGCCCAGATGGGCGGGCAGATACGCAGTATTTT; CDR3aa: CASSPDGRADTQYF
v_gene: TRBV19; d_gene: .; j_gene: TRBJ1-2; abundance: medium-sized; len: 14; CDR3nt: TGTGCCAGTAGTGACCGGGACTCGGTCTATGGCTACACCTTC; CDR3aa: CASSDRDSVYGYTF
v_gene: TRBV27; d_gene: TRBD1; j_gene: TRBJ1-1; abundance: once; len: 15; CDR3nt: TGTGCCAGCAGTTCAATACAGGGGCAGGACACTGAAGCTTTCTTT; CDR3aa: CASSSIQGQDTEAFF
v_gene: TRBV5-1; d_gene: TRBD1; j_gene: TRBJ2-3; abundance: once; len: 16; CDR3nt: TGCGCCAGCAGTCTCCGGACAGGGGGCAGAACAGATACGCAGTATTTT; CDR3aa: CASSLRTGGRTDTQYF
v_gene: TRBV2; d_gene: .; j_gene: TRBJ2-2; abundance: .; len: 13; CDR3nt: TGTGCCAGCTGCGGGTCCGAGACCGGGGAGCTGTTTTTT; CDR3aa: CASCGSETGELFF
v_gene: TRBV6-2/TRBV6-3; d_gene: TRBD2; j_gene: TRBJ2-1; abundance: .; len: 15; CDR3nt: TGTGCCAGCAGTGGTTCTAGCGGTCGTCCCAATGAGCAGTTCTTC; CDR3aa: CASSGSSGRPNEQFF
v_gene: TRBV7-3; d_gene: .; j_gene: TRBJ2-3; abundance: .; len: 16; CDR3nt: TGTGCCAGCAGCTTAAGAGGCTCGGGCTGGACAGATACGCAGTATTTT; CDR3aa: CASSLRGSGWTDTQYF
v_gene: TRBV21-1; d_gene: .; j_gene: TRBJ1-5; abundance: .; len: 19; CDR3nt: TGTGCCAGCAGCAAAGAGGTAATCAGGGGGCGGAGGGGCAATCAGCCCCAGCATTTT; CDR3aa: CASSKEVIRGRRGNQPQHF
v_gene: TRBV28; d_gene: TRBD2; j_gene: TRBJ2-1; abundance: .; len: 13; CDR3nt: TGTGCCAGCGTACGGGGGGGCAGGAATGAGCAGTTCTTC; CDR3aa: CASVRGGRNEQFF
v_gene: TRBV19; d_gene: .; j_gene: TRBJ1-2; abundance: .; len: 14; CDR3nt: TGTGCCAGTAGTATGGTCAGGACCTACTATGGCTACACCTTC; CDR3aa: CASSMVRTYYGYTF